This T cell receptor (beta chain) stems from a study of CD8+ T cells in alopecia areata. The wider study: The drug, tofacitinib, lasted 6 to 18 months, followed by 6 months off drug.

Findings and caveats of the study: Clonality in lesional scalp, especially alopecia totalis/universalis, exceeded that of normal scalp.

A remark on this clone: Antigen: not known.

TCR sequencing used cDNA made by reverse transcription of extracted RNA. The protocol was immunoSEQ multiplex PCR, while the TCRdb copy is restricted to in-frame clones and leaves out a portion. In the table there are about 150,000 clones, around 47% of which are singletons. From germline, CDR1 is GTSNPN and CDR2 SVGIG (reference sequence). The V end lost 1 base, the J end lost 3 bases, and 10 bases lay between the germline ends. CDR3 length: 14 amino acids. Researchers picked out CD4+ and CD8+ T cells from PBMCs by sorting. This receptor was identified in a human donor with alopecia areata. The sample was CD4+ T cells sorted from blood. The V gene is TRBV30, the J gene TRBJ1-5, with D possibly being TRBD1 (5 bases). As DNA, the CDR3 is TGTGCCTGGAGTGAAGAACAGGTCAATCAGCCCCAGCATTTT. It translates to CAWSEEQVNQPQHF.